This T cell receptor beta chain appears in the sequencing data of a study of response to subunit inactivated influenza vaccine. Study results and limitations: It was suggested by the authors that few new T cells are recruited by each seasonal influenza vaccination.

MiXCR, applied by TCRdb to the RT-PCR reads, yields one record per CDR3 protein. The data hold hundreds of thousands of distinct CDR3 sequences, with around 14% observed a single time. This clonotype has more than one count but fewer than ten. No antigen is known for it. This TCR was recovered from a man aged 45 to 65 who received an inactivated influenza vaccine. Sequenced material: PBMCs from blood, taken around 14 days before vaccination.

The CDR3 DNA reads as TGTGCCAGCAGCCCACGGACTAGCGGGAGGGGGTCGGATACGCAGTATTTT. It specifies CASSPRTSGRGSDTQYF. The chain is built from TRBV7-2 and TRBJ2-3, with 15 bases matching TRBD2. The germline CDR1 and CDR2 sequences are SGHTA and FQGNSA. The length of the CDR3 is 17 residues. After removal of 5 bases from V and 6 bases from J, the junction contained 9 bases not matched to a gene.